The 9 T cell receptor beta chains below come from one sample, sequenced in a study of low-dose radiotherapy and immunotherapy resistance in tumors. TRAV and TRBV primers primed cDNA for both TCRalpha and TCRbeta. Using a constant-region primer together with a V-primer adapter, TCRs were subjected to around 20 PCR cycles of amplification. MiXCR, run by TCRdb on the reads, gives a single entry per CDR3 protein. Of about 14,000 distinct CDR3 sequences in the sample, approximately 50% were seen once. Receptors were obtained from a human donor with advanced metastatic prostate, ovarian, gallbladder or colorectal cancer (not recorded which). This table probably holds off-target reads from a library built for another chain.

The chain joins TRBV7-9 to TRBJ2-7; TRBD2 might be the D (6 bases). Trimming took 5 bases from V and 5 from J, leaving 10 bases between them. There are 12 residues in the CDR3. Per germline, CDR1 SEHNR and CDR2 FQNEAQ (reference sequence). CDR3 in amino acids: CASSPVADEQYF. As DNA, the CDR3 is TGTGCCAGCAGCCCTGTAGCGGACGAGCAGTACTTC.

As for this clonotype: The junction does not match germline at one end; this may be a read error. The chain joins TRBV18 to TRBJ2-7, with D perhaps being TRBD1 or TRBD2 (5 bases each). The CDR3 loop spans 13 amino acids. Per the germline V gene, CDR1 is KGHSH and CDR2 is LQKENI. The CDR3 loop reads CASSSTRDQPFVF. Here the CDR3 DNA reads TGTGCCAGCTCATCAACCCGGGACCAGCCCTTTGTCTTC.

The chain carries TRBV4-2 and TRBJ2-3, with TRBD2 matching over 11 bases. V lost 3 bases to trimming and J lost 2 bases; unmatched junction nucleotides: 10. CDR1 is LGHNA and CDR2 is YNFKEQ in the germline V gene. The CDR3 loop spans 18 amino acids. The CDR3 region has the DNA TGTGCCAGCAGCCACGAAAACATACTAGCGGGGGTCACAGATACGCAGTATTTT. It is translated as CASSHENILAGVTDTQYF.

This chain uses TRBV3-1 with TRBJ2-1; 14 nucleotides match TRBD2. Trimming took 7 bases from V and 5 from J; bases not matched to a gene: 4. Germline-derived CDR1 and CDR2 are LGHDT and YNNKEL (reference sequence). This CDR3 spans 15 amino acids. The CDR3 is CASTLTSGGDNEQFF. Written as DNA, the CDR3 is TGTGCCAGCACCTTGACTAGCGGGGGGGACAATGAGCAGTTCTTC.

The V call is TRBV7-9, the J call TRBJ1-2; 9 bases match TRBD1. Per the germline V gene, CDR1 is SEHNR and CDR2 is FQNEAQ (reference sequence). V lost 3 bases, J lost 8 bases, and 7 bases stayed unmatched. The CDR3 length is 14 residues. The CDR3 sequence is CASSLGQGAQGYTF. The CDR3 bases are TGTGCCAGCAGCTTGGGACAGGGTGCTCAAGGCTACACCTTC.

This rearrangement joins TRBV20-1 to TRBJ2-1, with D unresolved. CDR1 is DFQATT, CDR2 SNEGSKA, per germline (reference sequence). This CDR3 is built from 12 residues. The V end lost 8 bases, the J end lost 5 bases, and 13 bases lay between the germline ends. CDR3 DNA: TGCAGTCCACACGGTGGGGACAATGAGCAGTTCTTC. It is translated as CSPHGGDNEQFF.

The chain has TRBV19 and TRBJ2-7; the D is unclear. The CDR3 consists of 14 residues. V lost 3 bases, J lost 2 bases, and 11 bases lay in between. CDR1 LNHDA and CDR2 SQIVND come from the germline V gene (reference sequence). CDR3 nucleotide sequence: TGTGCCAGTAGTATGGGTCGAGTTGCCTACGAGCAGTACTTC. Protein: CASSMGRVAYEQYF.

This chain connects TRBV19 to TRBJ2-1; 7 bases map to TRBD1. The CDR3 extends over 17 amino acids. Germline CDR1 reads LNHDA; CDR2 reads SQIVND (reference sequence). J gave up 3 bases and V 2 bases, and 10 bases lay outside the gene matches. CDR3 residues: CASSILVRDSNYNEQFF. As DNA, the CDR3 is TGTGCCAGTAGTATACTAGTCCGGGACAGCAACTACAATGAGCAGTTCTTC.

The gene calls are TRBV5-1 and TRBJ2-1; D uncertain. CDR3 length: 15 amino acids. The germline CDR1 and CDR2 sequences are SGHRS and YFSETQ. The ends were cut back, 0 bases at V and 0 bases at J, with 7 bases in the middle. The CDR3 sequence: CASSLDPSSYNEQFF. The CDR3 nucleotides read TGCGCCAGCAGCTTGGATCCCAGCTCCTACAATGAGCAGTTCTTC.